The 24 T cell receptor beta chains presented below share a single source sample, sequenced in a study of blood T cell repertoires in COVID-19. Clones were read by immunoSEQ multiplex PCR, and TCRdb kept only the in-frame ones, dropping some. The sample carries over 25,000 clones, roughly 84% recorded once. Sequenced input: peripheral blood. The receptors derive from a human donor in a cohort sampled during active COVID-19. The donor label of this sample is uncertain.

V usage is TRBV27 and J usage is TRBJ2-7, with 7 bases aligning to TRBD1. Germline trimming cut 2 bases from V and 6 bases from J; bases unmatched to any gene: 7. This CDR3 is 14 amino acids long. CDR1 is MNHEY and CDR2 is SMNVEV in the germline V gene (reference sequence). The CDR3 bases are TGTGCCAGCAGTTTAAGCGTGACAGGGCGCGAGCAGTACTTC. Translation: CASSLSVTGREQYF.

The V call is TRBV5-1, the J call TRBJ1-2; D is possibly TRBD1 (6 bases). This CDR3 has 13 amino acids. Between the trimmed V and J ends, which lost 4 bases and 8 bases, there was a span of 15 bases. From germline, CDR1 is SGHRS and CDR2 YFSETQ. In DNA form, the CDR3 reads TGCGCCAGCAGCCTGGGGGGGCAAGGCGGCTACACCTTC. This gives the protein CASSLGGQGGYTF.

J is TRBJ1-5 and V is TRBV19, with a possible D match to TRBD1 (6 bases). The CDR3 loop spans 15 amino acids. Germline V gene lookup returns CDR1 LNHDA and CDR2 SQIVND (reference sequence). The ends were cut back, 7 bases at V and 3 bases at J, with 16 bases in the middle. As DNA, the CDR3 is TGTGCCAGTACCGGGACAAACCCTCTCAATCAGCCCCAGCATTTT. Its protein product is CASTGTNPLNQPQHF.

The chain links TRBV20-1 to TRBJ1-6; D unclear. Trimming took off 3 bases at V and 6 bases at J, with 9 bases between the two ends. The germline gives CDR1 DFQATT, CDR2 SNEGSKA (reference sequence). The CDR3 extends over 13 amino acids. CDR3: CSASETANSPLHF. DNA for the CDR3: TGCAGTGCTAGTGAGACTGCTAATTCACCCCTCCACTTT.

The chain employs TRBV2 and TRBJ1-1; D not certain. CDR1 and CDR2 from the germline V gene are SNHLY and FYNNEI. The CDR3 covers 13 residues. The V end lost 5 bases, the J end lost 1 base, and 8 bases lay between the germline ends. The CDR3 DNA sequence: TGTGCCAGCAGTCCCCGGGAGAACACTGAAGCTTTCTTT. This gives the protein CASSPRENTEAFF.

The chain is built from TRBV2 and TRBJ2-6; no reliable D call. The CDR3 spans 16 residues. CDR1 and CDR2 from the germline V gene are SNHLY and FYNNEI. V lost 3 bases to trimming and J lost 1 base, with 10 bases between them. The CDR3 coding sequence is TGTGCCAGCAGTGATACAGCTTATTCTGGGGCCAACGTCCTGACTTTC. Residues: CASSDTAYSGANVLTF.

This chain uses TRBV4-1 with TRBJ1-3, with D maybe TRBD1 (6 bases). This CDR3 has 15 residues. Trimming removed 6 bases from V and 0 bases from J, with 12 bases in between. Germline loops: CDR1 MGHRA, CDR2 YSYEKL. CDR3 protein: CASRVDRTSGNTIYF. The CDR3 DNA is TGCGCCAGCAGGGTAGACAGGACCTCTGGAAACACCATATATTTT.

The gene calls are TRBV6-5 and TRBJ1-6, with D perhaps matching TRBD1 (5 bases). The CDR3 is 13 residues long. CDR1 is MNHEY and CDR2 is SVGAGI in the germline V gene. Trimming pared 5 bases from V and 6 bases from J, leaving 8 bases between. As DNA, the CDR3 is TGTGCCAGCAGTAGCAGGGTTAATTCACCCCTCCACTTT. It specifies CASSSRVNSPLHF.

The CDR3 DNA sequence: TGTGCCAGCAGCTTAGGAGGGTTGGCCAATTCACCCCTCCACTTT. This gives the protein CASSLGGLANSPLHF. The genes are TRBV7-9 and TRBJ1-6; no reliable D call. Germline lookup yields CDR1 SEHNR and CDR2 FQNEAQ (reference sequence). The CDR3 length is 15 residues. The germline V and J ends were trimmed by 1 base and 7 bases, with 11 bases remaining between them.

The CDR3: CASSLISGGDNEQFF. As DNA, the CDR3 is TGTGCCAGCAGCTTGATCAGCGGGGGGGACAATGAGCAGTTCTTC. This chain uses TRBV5-6 with TRBJ2-1, with 10 bases identical to TRBD2. Germline V lookup: CDR1 SGHDT, CDR2 YYEEEE. The CDR3 has 15 residues. The V segment lost 1 base and the J segment 5 bases; nucleotides outside the gene matches: 3.

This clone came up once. In DNA, the CDR3 is TGCGCCAGCAGCCAAGATTCAGGGGATGAAAAACTGTTTTTT. The encoded protein is CASSQDSGDEKLFF. This chain joins TRBV4-3 and TRBJ1-4; tentative D call: TRBD1 (6 bases). CDR1 is LGHNA, CDR2 YSLEER, per germline. Trimming left V 0 bases short and J 6 bases short, with 8 bases between. This CDR3 comprises 14 residues.

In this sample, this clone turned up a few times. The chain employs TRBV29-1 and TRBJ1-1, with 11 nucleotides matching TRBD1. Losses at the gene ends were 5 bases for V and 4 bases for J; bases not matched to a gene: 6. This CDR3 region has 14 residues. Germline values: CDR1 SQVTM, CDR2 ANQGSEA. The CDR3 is CSVSLGQGGTEAFF. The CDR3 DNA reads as TGCAGCGTTTCATTGGGACAGGGGGGCACTGAAGCTTTCTTT.

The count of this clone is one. The CDR3: CATSDSGISEGYTF. DNA for the CDR3: TGTGCCACCAGTGATTCCGGGATTTCGGAGGGCTACACCTTC. The chain recombines TRBV24-1 with TRBJ1-2, with no clear D. Germline V gene sequence: CDR1 KGHDR, CDR2 SFDVKD. This CDR3 region has 14 residues. Trimming stripped 2 bases from V and 8 bases from J, with 14 bases between.

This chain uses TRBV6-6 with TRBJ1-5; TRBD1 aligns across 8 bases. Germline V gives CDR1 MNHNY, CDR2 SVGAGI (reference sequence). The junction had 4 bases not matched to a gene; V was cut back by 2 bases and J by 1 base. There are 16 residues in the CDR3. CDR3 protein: CASSYGQGASNQPQHF. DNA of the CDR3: TGTGCCAGCAGTTACGGGCAGGGGGCCAGCAATCAGCCCCAGCATTTT.

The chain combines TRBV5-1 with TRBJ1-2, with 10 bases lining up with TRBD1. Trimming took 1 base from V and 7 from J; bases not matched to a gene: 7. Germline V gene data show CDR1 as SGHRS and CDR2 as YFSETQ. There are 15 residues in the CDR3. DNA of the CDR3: TGCGCCAGCAGCTTGATGGGACAGGGGATGAGTGGCTACACCTTC. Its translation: CASSLMGQGMSGYTF.

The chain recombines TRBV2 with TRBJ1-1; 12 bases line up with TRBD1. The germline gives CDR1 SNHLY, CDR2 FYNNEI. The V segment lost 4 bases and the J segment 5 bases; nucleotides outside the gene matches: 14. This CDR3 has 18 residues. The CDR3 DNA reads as TGTGCCAGCAGTGGGGCGATCGGGACAGGGGGCGCGGGGACTGAAGCTTTCTTT. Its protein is CASSGAIGTGGAGTEAFF. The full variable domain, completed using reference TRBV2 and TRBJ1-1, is EPEVTQTPSHQVTQMGQEVILRCVPISNHLYFYWYRQILGQKVEFLVSFYNNEISEKSEIFDDQFSVERPDGSNFTLKIRSTKLEDSAMYFCASSGAIGTGGAGTEAFFGQGTRLTVV.

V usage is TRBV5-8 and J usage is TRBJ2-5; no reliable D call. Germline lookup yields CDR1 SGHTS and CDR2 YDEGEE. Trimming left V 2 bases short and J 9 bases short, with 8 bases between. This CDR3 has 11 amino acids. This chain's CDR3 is CASSFPSAQYF. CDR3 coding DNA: TGTGCCAGCAGCTTCCCCTCGGCCCAGTACTTC. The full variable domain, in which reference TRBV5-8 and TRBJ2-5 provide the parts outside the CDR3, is EAGVTQSPTHLIKTRGQQATLRCSPISGHTSVYWYQQALGLGLQFLLWYDEGEERNRGNFPPRFSGRQFPNYSSELNVNALELEDSALYLCASSFPSAQYFGPGTRLLVL.

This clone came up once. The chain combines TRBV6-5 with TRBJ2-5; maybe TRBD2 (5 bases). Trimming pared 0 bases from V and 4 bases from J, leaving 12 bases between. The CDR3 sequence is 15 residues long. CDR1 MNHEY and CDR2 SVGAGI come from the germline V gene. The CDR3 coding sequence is TGTGCCAGCAGTTACTCGGCGGGTACGGGAGAGACCCAGTACTTC. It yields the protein CASSYSAGTGETQYF.

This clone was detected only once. DNA of the CDR3: TGTGCCAGCAGCTCTCAGCCGGGACTAGCCACGAACACCGGGGAGCTGTTTTTT. It specifies CASSSQPGLATNTGELFF. The J gene is TRBJ2-2, the V gene TRBV7-6, with TRBD2 identical over 9 bases. Per the germline V gene, CDR1 is SGHVS and CDR2 is FNYEAQ. V was pared by 4 bases and J by 0 bases, with 9 bases of the junction left unmatched. This CDR3 has 18 amino acids.

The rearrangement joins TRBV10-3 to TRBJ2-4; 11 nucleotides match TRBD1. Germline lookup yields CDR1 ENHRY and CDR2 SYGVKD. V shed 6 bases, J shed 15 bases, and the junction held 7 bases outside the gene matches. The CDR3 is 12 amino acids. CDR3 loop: CAIREGQGARYF. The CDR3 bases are TGTGCCATCAGAGAAGGACAGGGGGCCCGGTACTTC.

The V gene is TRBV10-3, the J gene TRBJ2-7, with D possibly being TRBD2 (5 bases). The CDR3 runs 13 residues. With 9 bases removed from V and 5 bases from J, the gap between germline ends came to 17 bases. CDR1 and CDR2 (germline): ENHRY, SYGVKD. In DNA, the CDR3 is TGTGCCATGAGACGGGATCAAGTGGACGAGCAGTACTTC. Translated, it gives CAMRRDQVDEQYF.

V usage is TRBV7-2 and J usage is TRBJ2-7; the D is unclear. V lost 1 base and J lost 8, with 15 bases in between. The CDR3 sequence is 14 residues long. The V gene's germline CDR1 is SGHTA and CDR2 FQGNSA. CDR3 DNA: TGTGCCAGCAGCTTAGACGCGCAGACACCTAAGCAGTACTTC. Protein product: CASSLDAQTPKQYF.

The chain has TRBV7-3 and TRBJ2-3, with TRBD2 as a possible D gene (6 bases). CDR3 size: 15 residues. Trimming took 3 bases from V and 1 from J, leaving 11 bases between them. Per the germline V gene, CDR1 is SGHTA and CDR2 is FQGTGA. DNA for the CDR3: TGTGCCAGCAGCTTCACTCCGGGGGGCACAGATACGCAGTATTTT. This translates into CASSFTPGGTDTQYF.

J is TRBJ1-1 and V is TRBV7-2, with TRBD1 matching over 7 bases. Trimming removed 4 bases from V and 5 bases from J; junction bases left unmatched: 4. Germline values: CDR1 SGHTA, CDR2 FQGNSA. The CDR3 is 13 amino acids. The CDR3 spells CASSSDRETEAFF. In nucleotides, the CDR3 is TGTGCCAGCAGCTCAGACAGGGAAACTGAAGCTTTCTTT.